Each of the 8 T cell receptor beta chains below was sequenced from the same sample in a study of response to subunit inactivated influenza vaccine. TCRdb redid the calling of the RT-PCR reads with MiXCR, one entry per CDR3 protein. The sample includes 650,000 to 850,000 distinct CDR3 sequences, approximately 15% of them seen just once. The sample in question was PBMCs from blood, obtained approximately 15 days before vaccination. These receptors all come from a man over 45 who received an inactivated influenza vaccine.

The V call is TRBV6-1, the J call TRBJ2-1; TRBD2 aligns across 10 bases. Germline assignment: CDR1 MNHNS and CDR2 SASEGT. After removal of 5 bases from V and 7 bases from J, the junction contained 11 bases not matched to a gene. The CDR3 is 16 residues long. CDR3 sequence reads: CASSLTSGDTGNEQFF. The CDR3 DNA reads TGTGCCAGCAGTCTCACTAGCGGGGATACGGGAAATGAGCAGTTCTTC.

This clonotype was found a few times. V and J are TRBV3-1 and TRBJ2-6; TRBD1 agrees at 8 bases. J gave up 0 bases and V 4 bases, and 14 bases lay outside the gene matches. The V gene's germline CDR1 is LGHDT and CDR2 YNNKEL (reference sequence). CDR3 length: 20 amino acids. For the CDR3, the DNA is TGTGCCAGCAGCCTCGAACCCCGACAGGGGCAAAGCTCTGGGGCCAACGTCCTGACTTTC. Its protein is CASSLEPRQGQSSGANVLTF.

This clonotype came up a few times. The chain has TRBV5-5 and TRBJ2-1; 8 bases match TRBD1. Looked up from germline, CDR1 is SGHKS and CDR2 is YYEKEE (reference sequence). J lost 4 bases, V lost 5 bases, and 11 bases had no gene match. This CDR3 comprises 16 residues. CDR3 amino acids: CASRSQGDRSYNEQFF. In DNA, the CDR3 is TGTGCCAGCAGGTCCCAAGGGGACAGGAGTTACAATGAGCAGTTCTTC.

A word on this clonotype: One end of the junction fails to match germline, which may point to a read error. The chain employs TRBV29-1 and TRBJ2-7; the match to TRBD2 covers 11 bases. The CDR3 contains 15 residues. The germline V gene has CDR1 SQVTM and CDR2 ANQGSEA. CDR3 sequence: CNVGGTSGGTYEQYF. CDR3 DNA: TGCAACGTTGGGGGAACTAGCGGGGGCACCTACGAGCAGTACTTC.

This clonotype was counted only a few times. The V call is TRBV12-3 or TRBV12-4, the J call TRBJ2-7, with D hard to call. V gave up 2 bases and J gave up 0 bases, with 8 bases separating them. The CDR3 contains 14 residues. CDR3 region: CASSLFALSYEQYF. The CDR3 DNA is TGTGCCAGCAGTTTATTTGCCCTCTCCTACGAGCAGTACTTC.

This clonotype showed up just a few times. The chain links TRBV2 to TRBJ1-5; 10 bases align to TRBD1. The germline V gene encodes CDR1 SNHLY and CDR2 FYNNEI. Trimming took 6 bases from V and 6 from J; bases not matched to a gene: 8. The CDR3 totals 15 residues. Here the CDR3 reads CASSVTGGASQPQHF. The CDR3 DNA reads TGTGCCAGCAGCGTGACAGGGGGCGCGTCTCAGCCCCAGCATTTT.

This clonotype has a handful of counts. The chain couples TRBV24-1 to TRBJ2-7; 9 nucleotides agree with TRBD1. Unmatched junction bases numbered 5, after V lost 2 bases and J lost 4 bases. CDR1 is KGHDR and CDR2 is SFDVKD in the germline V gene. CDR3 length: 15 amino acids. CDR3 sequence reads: CATSDSGTGTYEQYF. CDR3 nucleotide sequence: TGTGCCACCAGTGATTCCGGGACAGGGACTTACGAGCAGTACTTC.

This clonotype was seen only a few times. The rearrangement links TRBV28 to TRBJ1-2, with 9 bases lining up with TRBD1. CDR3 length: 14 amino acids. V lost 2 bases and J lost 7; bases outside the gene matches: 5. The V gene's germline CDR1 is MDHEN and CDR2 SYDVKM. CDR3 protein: CASSLSRTGVGYTF. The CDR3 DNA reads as TGTGCCAGCAGTTTAAGTCGGACAGGGGTTGGCTACACCTTC.